This record looks at one TCR beta chain sequence and its context. Its specificity is unknown. Different DNA sequences within this sample yield the same CDR3. This entry belongs to a study of shared clonotypes between healthy human individuals. The wider study: The study drew on a couple of women and three men aged 18 to 49 as donors.

Per germline, CDR1 MNHEY and CDR2 SVGAGI. The CDR3 loop spans 14 amino acids. V shed 4 bases and J shed 0 bases, with 6 bases lying between them. Study-wide results and limits: Clonotype sharing among donors was expected to depend on sequencing depth. All-four-donor shared clonotypes had higher generation probabilities than non-shared clonotypes did.

Authors' methods: Sequence data from immunoSEQ were junction-only and lacked quality scores; consequently, filtering differed. Profiled with immunoSEQ multiplex PCR; TCRdb holds only in-frame clones, not every one. D and trimming were read from the DNA, whereas the V and J calls and clone size are those reported in that table. The sample consists of 550,000 to 850,000 clones, 74% of them appearing once. The V gene is TRBV6-5, the J gene TRBJ1-4, with D uncertain. The source material was memory CD4+ T cells sorted from blood. Indicated subset: CD45RA-negative fraction. The receptor comes from a woman in her twenties or thirties in good health. Here the CDR3 DNA reads TGTGCCAGCAGTTCAGTATCAACTAATGAAAAACTGTTTTTT. Translated, it gives CASSSVSTNEKLFF.